These 22 T cell receptor beta chains were sequenced from one sample in a study of cytomegalovirus exposure and HLA in healthy donors (dated by TCRdb to 2016 to 2017). The library came from the immunoSEQ multiplex PCR assay. A mixture of 60 forward primers for TCR Vbeta segments and 13 reverse primers for TCR Jbeta segments was used in the multiplex PCR. The source is immuneACCESS, and TCRdb retained only in-frame sequences with V and J called. Part of the clones is not carried over; for the studies checked, unresolved V genes explain less than half of this, and the remainder is unexplained. Here the sample has approximately 100,000 clones; 77% occur a single time. The leading ten clones occupy over 9.5% of the sample. Sequencing was performed on PBMCs. The source of these receptors is a man aged 35-49 years in good health and CMV-seropositive.

This clone has just one count. V usage is TRBV7-8 and J usage is TRBJ1-4, with D possibly being TRBD1 (6 bases). The CDR3 length is 15 residues. Germline V gene sequence: CDR1 SGHVS, CDR2 FQNEAQ. Deletions cut 1 base from V and 7 bases from J, with 13 bases between. CDR3 nucleotides: TGTGCCAGCAGCTTAGAGGGGGGGGCGGGTGAAAAACTGTTTTTT. This codes for CASSLEGGAGEKLFF.

This clone is judged medium-sized (0.01 to 0.1%). The J gene is TRBJ1-1, the V gene TRBV6-1; TRBD1 might be the D (5 bases). V shed 6 bases and J shed 1 base, with 12 bases lying between them. Germline V gene data show CDR1 as MNHNS and CDR2 as SASEGT. The length of the CDR3 is 14 residues. CDR3 coding DNA: TGTGCCAGCAGGGTAAGGGGAGGGAACACTGAAGCTTTCTTT. Translation: CASRVRGGNTEAFF.

This chain joins TRBV5-1 and TRBJ2-3; 7 bases line up with TRBD2. Germline CDR1 and CDR2: SGHRS and YFSETQ. The CDR3 is made up of 15 amino acids. V trimming: 4 bases; J trimming: 2 bases; junction bases outside the gene matches: 7. This CDR3 is CASSPRRGNTDTQYF. CDR3 in DNA: TGCGCCAGCAGCCCCCGGCGGGGGAACACAGATACGCAGTATTTT.

V and J are TRBV7-2 and TRBJ2-5; 9 bases map to TRBD2. CDR1 SGHTA and CDR2 FQGNSA come from the germline V gene. V shed 3 bases and J 4 bases; nucleotides not matched to a gene: 6. The CDR3 covers 15 residues. The chain's CDR3 is CASSFGGGALETQYF. The CDR3, as DNA: TGTGCCAGCAGCTTTGGCGGGGGGGCCCTAGAGACCCAGTACTTC.

The chain has TRBV4-1 and TRBJ2-1; possible D gene TRBD1, 6 bases. This CDR3 is built from 16 residues. Looked up from germline, CDR1 is MGHRA and CDR2 is YSYEKL. Trimming removed 8 bases from V and 10 bases from J, with 27 bases in between. The CDR3 protein is CASQPGVGALWGEQFF. CDR3 DNA: TGCGCCAGCCAGCCAGGGGTGGGGGCTTTATGGGGGGAGCAGTTCTTC.

The chain carries TRBV5-5 and TRBJ1-5; D remains unclear. There are 15 residues in the CDR3. CDR1 is SGHKS and CDR2 is YYEKEE in the germline V gene (reference sequence). The V end was cut by 0 bases, the J end by 6 bases, with 13 bases between. The CDR3 bases are TGTGCCAGCAGCTTGGTTGGAGGGCGGACTCAGCCCCAGCATTTT. Translation gives CASSLVGGRTQPQHF.

This clone was counted between two and nine times. The chain links TRBV28 to TRBJ1-4; no firm D call. This CDR3 contains 15 residues. V was clipped by 7 bases and J by 4 bases, with 16 bases between them. Germline CDR1 and CDR2: MDHEN and SYDVKM. As DNA, the CDR3 is TGTGCCAGCACTCGAGTACAGATATATAATGAAAAACTGTTTTTT. Protein sequence: CASTRVQIYNEKLFF. The full variable domain, its missing parts supplied by reference TRBV28 and TRBJ1-4, is DVKVTQSSRYLVKRTGEKVFLECVQDMDHENMFWYRQDPGLGLRLIYFSYDVKMKEKGDIPEGYSVSREKKERFSLILESASTNQTSMYLCASTRVQIYNEKLFFGSGTQLSVL.

The J gene is TRBJ2-5, the V gene TRBV13, with D maybe TRBD1 (5 bases). CDR3 length: 16 residues. V shed 5 bases and J shed 3 bases, with 19 bases lying between them. Germline V gives CDR1 PRHDT, CDR2 FYEKMQ (reference sequence). CDR3 sequence reads: CASSQFVETAKETQYF. Here the CDR3 DNA reads TGTGCCAGCAGCCAATTCGTCGAGACAGCAAAAGAGACCCAGTACTTC.

The chain couples TRBV4-3 to TRBJ2-1; the match to TRBD1 covers 7 bases. The V gene end was trimmed by 4 bases and the J gene end by 7 bases; junction bases not matched to a gene: 13. CDR1 LGHNA and CDR2 YSLEER come from the germline V gene. CDR3 length equals 16 residues. CDR3 amino acids: CASSRSLTGTSNEQFF. CDR3 nucleotide sequence: TGCGCCAGCAGCCGAAGTCTGACAGGGACCTCAAATGAGCAGTTCTTC.

The chain employs TRBV9 and TRBJ2-5; 9 bases line up with TRBD1. The CDR3 consists of 15 residues. Germline-derived CDR1 and CDR2 are SGDLS and YYNGEE. With V trimmed by 6 bases and J by 2 bases, 8 bases remained unmatched. CDR3 DNA sequence: TGTGCCAGCACCCCTGGGGGACAGGGTCAAGAGACCCAGTACTTC. It yields the protein CASTPGGQGQETQYF.

The CDR3 sequence is CASSQDPGGDTQYF. The CDR3 DNA sequence: TGCGCCAGCAGCCAAGACCCGGGGGGAGATACGCAGTATTTT. This chain connects TRBV4-3 to TRBJ2-3, with TRBD2 matching over 7 bases. This CDR3 region has 14 residues. Losses at the gene ends were 0 bases for V and 5 bases for J; bases not matched to a gene: 2. The germline CDR1 and CDR2 sequences are LGHNA and YSLEER.

This clone was counted only a few times. V and J are TRBV7-2 and TRBJ1-3, with 7 bases identical to TRBD1. CDR1 is SGHTA and CDR2 is FQGNSA in the germline V gene. The V segment lost 5 bases and the J segment 4 bases; nucleotides outside the gene matches: 5. The CDR3 contains 14 residues. CDR3 in DNA: TGTGCCAGCAGCACCGACAGGGCCGGAAACACCATATATTTT. It is translated as CASSTDRAGNTIYF.

In its sample, this clone was seen a few times. V is TRBV9 and J is TRBJ2-2, with 10 bases aligning to TRBD2. Trimming removed 1 base from V and 0 bases from J; junction bases left unmatched: 3. The germline V gene encodes CDR1 SGDLS and CDR2 YYNGEE. This CDR3 has 17 amino acids. The DNA of the CDR3 is TGTGCCAGCAGCGTACCTAGCGGGGGCCCGAACACCGGGGAGCTGTTTTTT. This translates into CASSVPSGGPNTGELFF.

This clone was counted only a few times. The chain links TRBV18 to TRBJ2-4; 8 nucleotides agree with TRBD1. Looked up from germline, CDR1 is KGHSH and CDR2 is LQKENI. This CDR3 has 14 amino acids. After removal of 3 bases from V and 8 bases from J, the junction contained 6 bases not matched to a gene. CDR3: CASSPGTGGDIQYF. CDR3 bases: TGTGCCAGCTCACCGGGGACAGGAGGGGACATTCAGTACTTC.

V and J are TRBV5-1 and TRBJ2-7; tentatively, D is TRBD1 (6 bases). This CDR3 comprises 11 residues. In germline, CDR1 is SGHRS, CDR2 YFSETQ. With 6 bases removed from V and 9 bases from J, the gap between germline ends came to 13 bases. CDR3 sequence: CASTPGVGQYF. CDR3 DNA sequence: TGCGCCAGCACTCCAGGGGTTGGGCAGTACTTC.

For this clone: A read error may account for a junction end that differs from germline. The rearrangement joins TRBV7-7 to TRBJ2-2, with 7 bases aligning to TRBD2. This CDR3 region has 16 residues. Germline CDR1 reads SSHAT; CDR2 reads FNYEAQ (reference sequence). The CDR3 coding sequence is TGTGCTAGCAGCCCCCGCGGCGGGGGGAACACCGGGGAGCTGTTTTTT. It yields the protein CASSPRGGGNTGELFF.

The CDR3 DNA reads TGTGCCAGCAGTGAATATAGGCCGGGACAGGGGTTCAATGAGCAGTTCTTC. The encoded protein is CASSEYRPGQGFNEQFF. The V call is TRBV25-1, the J call TRBJ2-1, with 10 nucleotides matching TRBD1. Germline V gives CDR1 MGHDK, CDR2 SYGVNS. The CDR3 has 17 residues. With 0 bases clipped from V and 6 bases from J, the junction kept 8 bases outside the gene matches.

This clone was observed a handful of times. This chain links TRBV18 with TRBJ2-2; 8 nucleotides agree with TRBD1. The germline CDR1 and CDR2 sequences are KGHSH and LQKENI. The ends lost 5 bases at V and 4 bases at J; junction bases unmatched: 15. The CDR3 contains 18 residues. The CDR3 DNA sequence: TGTGCCAGCTCATCAAGGACAGGGCATTACGGCGGCACCGGGGAGCTGTTTTTT. Its translation is CASSSRTGHYGGTGELFF.

The rearrangement uses TRBV9 and TRBJ2-5; 8 nucleotides align to TRBD1. J lost 5 bases, V lost 0 bases, and 9 bases had no gene match. Germline-derived CDR1 and CDR2 are SGDLS and YYNGEE. The CDR3 is 16 residues long. CDR3 DNA: TGTGCCAGCAGCGTAGTGGGGCGACAGGGGCGGGAGACCCAGTACTTC. Translation: CASSVVGRQGRETQYF.

V gene TRBV5-1 combines with J gene TRBJ1-1; TRBD1 might be the D (5 bases). Between the trimmed V and J ends, which lost 7 bases and 1 base, there was a span of 14 bases. CDR3 size: 14 residues. In germline, CDR1 is SGHRS, CDR2 YFSETQ. This CDR3 reads CASVSGGGNTEAFF. The CDR3 coding sequence is TGCGCCAGCGTCAGCGGGGGGGGGAACACTGAAGCTTTCTTT.

This clone appeared a single time. J is TRBJ1-1 and V is TRBV18; possible D gene TRBD1, 5 bases. CDR3 length: 14 amino acids. Trimming removed 3 bases at V and 1 base at J, with 9 bases between. Germline V gene sequence: CDR1 KGHSH, CDR2 LQKENI. This chain's CDR3 is CASSPAQGNTEAFF. The CDR3, as DNA: TGTGCCAGCTCACCTGCCCAGGGGAACACTGAAGCTTTCTTT.

This clone was observed a few times. The chain employs TRBV5-4 and TRBJ1-2; TRBD1 matches at 7 bases. The CDR3 extends over 15 amino acids. The junction had 7 bases not matched to a gene; V was cut back by 4 bases and J by 1 base. In germline, CDR1 is SGHNT, CDR2 YYREEE (reference sequence). In DNA, the CDR3 is TGTGCCAGCAGCAGGGGACAGTCTATTAACTATGGCTACACCTTC. It translates to CASSRGQSINYGYTF.